This TCR beta chain was recorded in a study of pediatric ulcerative colitis. Generated by immunoSEQ multiplex PCR, the TCRdb table keeps only in-frame clones and is missing some. Of 12,000 to 15,000 clones listed, around 90% are singletons. This CDR3 comprises 14 residues. After removal of 3 bases from V and 4 bases from J, the junction contained 6 bases not matched to a gene. Looked up from germline, CDR1 is MNHEY and CDR2 is SMNVEV (reference sequence). The chain carries TRBV27 and TRBJ2-7, with 7 bases aligning to TRBD1. This clonotype originated in a boy aged 5-17 years with moderate ulcerative colitis. Sequences were obtained from blood. The CDR3 DNA reads as TGTGCCAGCAGTTTGAGGGGGCGCCTTTACGAGCAGTACTTC. Its translation is CASSLRGRLYEQYF.